This T cell receptor (beta chain) is drawn from a study of blood T cell repertoires in COVID-19 (dated by TCRdb to the early 2020s). Broadly, across the study: Collaborator samples came from the United States, Italy and Spain and covered acute and convalescent phases of COVID-19. The material from the prospective study consisted of cDNA or gDNA derived from T cells, B-cell-depleted T cells, or PBMCs. Subjects who had been exposed to COVID-19, were actively infected with it, or had recovered from it provided the deeply sampled blood TCRbeta repertoires that made up the dataset. The repertoires were made available in a free public database intended to serve as a resource for research on the immune response to SARS-CoV-2. The samples were drawn from the first 160 participants of the ongoing ImmuneRACE study and from roughly 1,300 subjects provided by 6 global collaborators. The sample metadata nearly always contained a de-identified subject ID, COVID-19 status, age in years and sex. Where available, HLA class I and class II types were obtained from metadata supplied by the sample provider rather than from assay-based typing.

A note on this clone: Its antigen remains undetermined. Per-base qualities were not stored, and no clone one base away is much larger.

What the authors observed across the whole study: The quantity of clinical and demographic metadata differed by source and by participant and was supplied without curation.

Its CDR3 holds 14 amino acids, cysteine through phenylalanine. Of the read, only the CDR3 DNA is kept; its 42 bases are in frame from base 1. The germline V gene encodes CDR1 SGHRS and CDR2 YFSETQ. Cut back by 4 bases and 1 base, the V and J ends lie 11 bases apart. TCRbeta CDR3 regions were amplified from genomic DNA by means of the immunoSEQ Assay, a bias-controlled multiplex PCR. The study's own analysis went as follows. Nucleated cell counts per sample were estimated from amplification of reference gene primers within the assay. Sequence reads were collapsed and filtered to measure the absolute abundance of every unique TCRbeta CDR3 rearrangement. Productive Simpson clonality was computed per sample as the square root of Simpson's diversity index over productive rearrangements. TCRdb's version of the immuneACCESS table is confined to in-frame rearrangements and falls short of the full clone set. An unresolved V gene accounts for under half of the shortfall where checked; the remainder is of unknown origin. V and J calls and clone size are as listed in that table; D and trimming were resolved from the DNA. The table for this sample lists about 150,000 clones; around 90% of them were counted only once. Over 3.5% of the sample lies in the top ten.

The collaborating institutions used their own protocols to collect whole blood in K2EDTA tubes. For TCRbeta analysis, collaborator samples were shipped as frozen whole blood, as isolated PBMCs, or as DNA extracted from either sample type. The receptor's source is a woman aged 55-69 years with active or convalescent COVID-19. Material: peripheral blood. The receptor chain draws on TRBV5-1 and TRBJ1-1, with the D gene uncertain. This receptor has the CDR3 CASSAPAGNTEAFF. The nucleotide sequence reads TGCGCCAGCAGCGCCCCCGCGGGGAACACTGAAGCTTTCTTT.